This T cell receptor beta chain was sequenced in a study of post-analysis software for immune sequencing data. Study at large: Progressive-relapsing, secondary progressive and relapsing-remitting multiple sclerosis were among the disease courses included. Study results and caveats: Relative to controls, patients with multiple sclerosis showed significantly lower normalized Chao1 diversity. TRBV5-6, TRBV5-1 and TRBV20-1 were among several TRBV segments more frequent in patients than controls.

Each TCR beta cDNA library carried unique molecular identifiers. T cells numbering about 0.85 to 10 million yielded cDNA molecules that totaled some 500,000. TCRdb passed the PCR reads through MiXCR, listing each CDR3 protein once. The sample has around 260,000 distinct CDR3 sequences; 35% to 45% are singletons. This clonotype was counted between two and nine times. As yet, its antigen is unknown. The V segment lost 2 bases and the J segment 6 bases; nucleotides outside the gene matches: 7. Germline CDR1 reads SGHRS; CDR2 reads YFSETQ. This CDR3 has 15 amino acids. The sequenced sample consisted of blood. This receptor was identified in a girl aged 5-17 years with multiple sclerosis. V gene TRBV5-1 combines with J gene TRBJ2-1; 8 nucleotides align to TRBD1. The CDR3 loop is CASSFGQGASNEQFF. For the CDR3, the DNA is TGCGCCAGCAGCTTCGGGCAGGGGGCGAGCAATGAGCAGTTCTTC. Looking up the rest from reference TRBV5-1 and TRBJ2-1 gives the full variable domain: KAGVTQTPRYLIKTRGQQVTLSCSPISGHRSVSWYQQTPGQGLQFLFEYFSETQRNKGNFPGRFSGRQFSNSRSEMNVSTLELGDSALYLCASSFGQGASNEQFFGPGTRLTVL.